This T cell receptor beta chain appears in the sequencing data of a study of regulatory T cells in long-lasting Graves disease. This clonotype was detected many times. Researchers made TCR beta libraries by using iRepertoire HTBI primers and running Arm-PCR on CDR3 regions. TCRdb re-called the multiplex PCR reads with MiXCR, one entry per CDR3 protein. Of approximately 400,000 distinct CDR3 sequences listed, more than 13% were seen once; the top ten hold about a sixth. As to time point: newly diagnosed GD, antithyroid drugs for less than 3 months. PBMC-extracted RNA yielded the TCR library. One endocrinology department in Xi'an, China, was where patients came from. Trimming shortened V by 3 bases and J by 3 bases, and 17 bases separated the two germline ends. Germline V CDR1 and CDR2: DFQATT, SNEGSKA (reference sequence). There are 15 residues in the CDR3. The same sample was also studied in work on T cells in Graves' hyperthyroidism and ophthalmopathy. That source adds: HTBI primers drove first-round RT-PCR of the TCR CDR3. Prediction of ophthalmopathy progression came a median 6.5 months pre-onset.

The rearrangement uses TRBV20-1 and TRBJ1-1; D ambiguous. The TCR sequence derives from a woman aged 30 to 39 with Graves disease. The sequencing here drew on peripheral blood mononuclear cells (PBMCs), taken at new diagnosis, from a patient treated with antithyroid drugs. The CDR3 region is CSASGMQGGDTEAFF. The CDR3 bases are TGCAGTGCTAGTGGGATGCAAGGTGGAGACACTGAAGCTTTCTTT.